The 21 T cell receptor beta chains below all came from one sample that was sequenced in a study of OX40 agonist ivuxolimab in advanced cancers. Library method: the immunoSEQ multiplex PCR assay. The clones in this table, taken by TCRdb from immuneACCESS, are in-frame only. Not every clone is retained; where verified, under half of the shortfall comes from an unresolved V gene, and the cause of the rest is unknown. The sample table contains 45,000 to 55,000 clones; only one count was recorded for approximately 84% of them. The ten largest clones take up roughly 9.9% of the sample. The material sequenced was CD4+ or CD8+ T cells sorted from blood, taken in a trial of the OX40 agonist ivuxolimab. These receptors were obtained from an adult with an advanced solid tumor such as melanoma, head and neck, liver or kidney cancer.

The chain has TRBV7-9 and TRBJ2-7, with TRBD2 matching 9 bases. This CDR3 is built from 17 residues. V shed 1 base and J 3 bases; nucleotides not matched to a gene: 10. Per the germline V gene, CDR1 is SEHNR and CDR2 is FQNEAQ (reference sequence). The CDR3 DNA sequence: TGTGCCAGCAGCTTAGGATCGGCTAGCGGGGAATACTACGAGCAGTACTTC. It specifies CASSLGSASGEYYEQYF. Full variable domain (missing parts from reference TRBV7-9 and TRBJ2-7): DTGVSQNPRHKITKRGQNVTFRCDPISEHNRLYWYRQTLGQGPEFLTYFQNEAQLEKSRLLSDRFSAERPKGSFSTLEIQRTEQGDSAMYLCASSLGSASGEYYEQYFGPGTRLTVT.

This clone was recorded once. The CDR3 here is CASSLPPGETQYF. CDR3 nucleotides: TGTGCCAGCAGCTTGCCCCCGGGGGAGACCCAGTACTTC. The J gene is TRBJ2-5, the V gene TRBV5-6, with D perhaps matching TRBD2 (5 bases). Trimming pared 1 base from V and 5 bases from J, leaving 9 bases between. This CDR3 region has 13 residues. In germline, CDR1 is SGHDT, CDR2 YYEEEE. The full variable domain, rest sourced from reference TRBV5-6 and TRBJ2-5, is DAGVTQSPTHLIKTRGQQVTLRCSPKSGHDTVSWYQQALGQGPQFIFQYYEEEERQRGNFPDRFSGHQFPNYSSELNVNALLLGDSALYLCASSLPPGETQYFGPGTRLLVL.

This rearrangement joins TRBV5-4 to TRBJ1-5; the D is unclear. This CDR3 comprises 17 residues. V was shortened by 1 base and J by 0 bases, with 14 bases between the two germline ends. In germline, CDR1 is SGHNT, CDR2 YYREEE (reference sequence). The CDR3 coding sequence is TGTGCCAGCAGCTTGCGCCAGGACGCCAATAGCAATCAGCCCCAGCATTTT. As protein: CASSLRQDANSNQPQHF.

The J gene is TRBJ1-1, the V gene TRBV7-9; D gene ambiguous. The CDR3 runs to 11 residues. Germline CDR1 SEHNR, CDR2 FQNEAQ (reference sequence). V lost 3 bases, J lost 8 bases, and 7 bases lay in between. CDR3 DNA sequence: TGTGCCAGCAGCTTGTACGGGGAAGCTTTCTTT. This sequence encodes CASSLYGEAFF.

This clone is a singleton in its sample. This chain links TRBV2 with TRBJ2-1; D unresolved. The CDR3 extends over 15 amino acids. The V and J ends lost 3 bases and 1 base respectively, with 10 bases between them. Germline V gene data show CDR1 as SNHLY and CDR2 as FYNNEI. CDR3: CASSEGQNSYNEQFF. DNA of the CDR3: TGTGCCAGCAGTGAGGGCCAGAATTCCTACAATGAGCAGTTCTTC. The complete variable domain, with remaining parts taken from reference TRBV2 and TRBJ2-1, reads EPEVTQTPSHQVTQMGQEVILRCVPISNHLYFYWYRQILGQKVEFLVSFYNNEISEKSEIFDDQFSVERPDGSNFTLKIRSTKLEDSAMYFCASSEGQNSYNEQFFGPGTRLTVL.

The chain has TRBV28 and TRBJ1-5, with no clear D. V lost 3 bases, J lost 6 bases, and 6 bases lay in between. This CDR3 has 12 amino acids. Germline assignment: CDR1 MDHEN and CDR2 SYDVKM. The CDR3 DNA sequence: TGTGCCAGCAGTTTGTCGGGTCAGCCCCAGCATTTT. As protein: CASSLSGQPQHF.

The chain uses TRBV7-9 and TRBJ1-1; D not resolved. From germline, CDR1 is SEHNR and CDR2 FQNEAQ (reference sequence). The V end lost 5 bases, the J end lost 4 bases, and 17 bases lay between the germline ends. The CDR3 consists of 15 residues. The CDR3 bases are TGTGCCAGCAGCCGCGGCGCGGGAGGGCCCACTGAAGCTTTCTTT. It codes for CASSRGAGGPTEAFF.

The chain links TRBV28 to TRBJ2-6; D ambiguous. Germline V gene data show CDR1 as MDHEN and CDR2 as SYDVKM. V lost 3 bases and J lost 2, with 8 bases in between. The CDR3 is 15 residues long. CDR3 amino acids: CASSFTMAGANVLTF. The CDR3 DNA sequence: TGTGCCAGCAGTTTTACGATGGCTGGGGCCAACGTCCTGACTTTC.

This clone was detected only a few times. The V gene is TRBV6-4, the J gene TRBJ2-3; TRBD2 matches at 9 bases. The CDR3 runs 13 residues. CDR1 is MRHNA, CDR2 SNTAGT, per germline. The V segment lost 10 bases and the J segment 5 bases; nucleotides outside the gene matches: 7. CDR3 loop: CATSGGREDTQYF. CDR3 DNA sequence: TGTGCCACCAGCGGGGGGCGCGAAGATACGCAGTATTTT.

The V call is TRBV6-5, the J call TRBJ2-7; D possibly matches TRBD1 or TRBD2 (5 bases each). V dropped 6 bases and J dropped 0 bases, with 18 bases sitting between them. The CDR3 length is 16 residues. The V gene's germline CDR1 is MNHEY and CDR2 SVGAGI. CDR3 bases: TGTGCCAGCAGGTACGGGACGACAATAAGCTCCTACGAGCAGTACTTC. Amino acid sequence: CASRYGTTISSYEQYF.

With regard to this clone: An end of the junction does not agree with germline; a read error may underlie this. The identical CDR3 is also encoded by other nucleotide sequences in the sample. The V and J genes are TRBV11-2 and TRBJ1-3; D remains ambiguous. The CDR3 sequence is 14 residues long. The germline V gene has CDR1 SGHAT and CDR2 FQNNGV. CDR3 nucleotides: TGTGCCAGCAGCTTAGATCGGCCCGGAAACACCATATACTTT. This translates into CASSLDRPGNTIYF.

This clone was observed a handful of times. The DNA of the CDR3 is TGCGCCAGCAGCCTCTCCGGGACGGAGAACAATGAGCAGTTCTTC. Translated: CASSLSGTENNEQFF. The V gene is TRBV5-1, the J gene TRBJ2-1; either TRBD1 or TRBD2 may fit D (5 bases each). The germline gives CDR1 SGHRS, CDR2 YFSETQ. V was shortened by 4 bases and J by 5 bases, with 16 bases between the two germline ends. The CDR3 covers 15 residues.

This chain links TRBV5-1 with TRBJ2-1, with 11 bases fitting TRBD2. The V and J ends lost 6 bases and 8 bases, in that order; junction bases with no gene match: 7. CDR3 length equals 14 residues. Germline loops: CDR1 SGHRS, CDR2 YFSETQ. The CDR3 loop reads CASKTSGASHEQFF. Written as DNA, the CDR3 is TGCGCCAGCAAGACTAGCGGGGCGTCCCATGAGCAGTTCTTC.

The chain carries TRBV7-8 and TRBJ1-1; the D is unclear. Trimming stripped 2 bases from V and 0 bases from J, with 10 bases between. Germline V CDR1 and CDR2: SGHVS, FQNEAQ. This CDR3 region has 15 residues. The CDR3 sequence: CASSLRVNMNTEAFF. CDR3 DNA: TGTGCCAGCAGCTTACGGGTAAATATGAACACTGAAGCTTTCTTT.

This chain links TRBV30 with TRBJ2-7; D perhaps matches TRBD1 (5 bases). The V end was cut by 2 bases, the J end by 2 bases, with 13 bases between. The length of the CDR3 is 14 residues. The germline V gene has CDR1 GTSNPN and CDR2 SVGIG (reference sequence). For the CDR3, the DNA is TGTGCCTGGAGTATCCAGGGAAGTACCTACGAGCAGTACTTC. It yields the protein CAWSIQGSTYEQYF.

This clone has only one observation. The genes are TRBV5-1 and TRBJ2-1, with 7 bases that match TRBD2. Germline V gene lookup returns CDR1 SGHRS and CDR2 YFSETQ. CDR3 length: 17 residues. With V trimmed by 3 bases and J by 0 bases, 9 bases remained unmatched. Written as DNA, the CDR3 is TGCGCCAGCAGCTACGGATCGGGCGGGAGCTCCTACAATGAGCAGTTCTTC. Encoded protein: CASSYGSGGSSYNEQFF.

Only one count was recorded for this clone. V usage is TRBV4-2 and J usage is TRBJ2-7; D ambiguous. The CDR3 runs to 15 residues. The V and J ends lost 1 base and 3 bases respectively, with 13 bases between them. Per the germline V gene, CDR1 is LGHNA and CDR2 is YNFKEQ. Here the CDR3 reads CASSQGETAFYEQYF. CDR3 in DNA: TGTGCCAGCAGCCAAGGGGAAACTGCTTTCTACGAGCAGTACTTC.

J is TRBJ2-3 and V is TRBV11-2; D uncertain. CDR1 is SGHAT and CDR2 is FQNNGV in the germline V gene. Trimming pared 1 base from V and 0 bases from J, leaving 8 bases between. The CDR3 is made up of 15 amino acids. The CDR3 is CASSLVGVSTDTQYF. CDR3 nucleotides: TGTGCCAGCAGCTTAGTAGGAGTTAGCACAGATACGCAGTATTTT. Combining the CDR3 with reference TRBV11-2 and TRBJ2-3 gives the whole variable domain EAGVAQSPRYKIIEKRQSVAFWCNPISGHATLYWYQQILGQGPKLLIQFQNNGVVDDSQLPKDRFSAERLKGVDSTLKIQPAKLEDSAVYLCASSLVGVSTDTQYFGPGTRLTVL.

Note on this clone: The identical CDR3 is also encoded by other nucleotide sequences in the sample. Here the CDR3 reads CASSPRTSGYEQYF. The CDR3 DNA reads as TGTGCCAGCTCACCCCGGACTAGCGGCTACGAGCAGTACTTC. The chain combines TRBV18 with TRBJ2-7; 10 bases fit TRBD2. The CDR3 loop spans 14 amino acids. The V and J ends lost 3 bases and 3 bases, in that order; junction bases with no gene match: 2. Germline-derived CDR1 and CDR2 are KGHSH and LQKENI. The full variable domain, with the rest looked up from reference TRBV18 and TRBJ2-7, is NAGVMQNPRHLVRRRGQEARLRCSPMKGHSHVYWYRQLPEEGLKFMVYLQKENIIDESGMPKERFSAEFPKEGPSILRIQQVVRGDSAAYFCASSPRTSGYEQYFGPGTRLTVT.

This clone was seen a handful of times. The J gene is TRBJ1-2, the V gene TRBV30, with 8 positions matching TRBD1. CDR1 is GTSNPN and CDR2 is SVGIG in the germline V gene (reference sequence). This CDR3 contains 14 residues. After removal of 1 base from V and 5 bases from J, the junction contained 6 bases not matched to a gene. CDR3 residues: CAWSGQGARYGYTF. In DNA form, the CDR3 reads TGTGCCTGGAGTGGCCAGGGGGCGCGGTATGGCTACACCTTC.

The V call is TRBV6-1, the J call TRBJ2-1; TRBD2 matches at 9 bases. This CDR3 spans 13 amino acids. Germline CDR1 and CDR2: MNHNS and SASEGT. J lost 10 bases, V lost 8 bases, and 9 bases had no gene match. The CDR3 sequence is CASSWREGSEQFF. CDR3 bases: TGTGCCAGCTCCTGGCGGGAGGGCAGCGAGCAGTTCTTC.